What follows are 14 T cell receptor beta chains derived from one specimen sequenced in a study of T-cell reconstitution after alpha-beta-depleted transplantation in children. Library preparation (for TCRbeta) was performed with unique molecular identifiers. TCRdb recomputed calls from the PCR reads with MiXCR, one row per CDR3 protein. The sample holds some 450,000 distinct CDR3 sequences, approximately 41% seen once. The material was PBMCs, obtained before TCRalphabeta/CD19-depleted stem cell transplant. The receptor source for this set is a girl aged 2-9 years with aplastic anemia, due to receive a stem cell transplant.

This clonotype turned up a few times. The chain carries TRBV30 and TRBJ2-7; D is undetermined. CDR3 length: 13 residues. Germline V lookup: CDR1 GTSNPN, CDR2 SVGIG (reference sequence). V lost 2 bases to trimming and J lost 7 bases, with 15 bases between them. The CDR3 nucleotides are TGTGCCTGGAGTTTTGGGCCGTTACGGGAGCAGTACTTC. It yields the protein CAWSFGPLREQYF.

The chain recombines TRBV28 with TRBJ2-7; D is unresolved. In germline, CDR1 is MDHEN, CDR2 SYDVKM. Deletions cut 6 bases from V and 2 bases from J, with 14 bases between. The CDR3 is 14 residues long. DNA for the CDR3: TGTGCCAGCAGAACCCGGGTCCGACCCTACGAGCAGTACTTC. Its protein product is CASRTRVRPYEQYF.

The chain recombines TRBV6-5 with TRBJ2-7, with D perhaps TRBD1 or TRBD2 (5 bases each). Germline values: CDR1 MNHEY, CDR2 SVGAGI. CDR3 size: 15 residues. The germline V and J ends were trimmed by 0 bases and 6 bases, with 15 bases remaining between them. The CDR3: CASSYSLEGPSEQYF. The CDR3 DNA follows: TGTGCCAGCAGTTACTCTCTAGAGGGGCCAAGCGAGCAGTACTTC.

At least ten counts were recorded for this clonotype. V is TRBV2 and J is TRBJ2-7; no definite D call. The germline V gene has CDR1 SNHLY and CDR2 FYNNEI. The V gene lost 8 bases and the J gene lost 4 bases, with 12 bases spanning the gap. The CDR3 extends over 12 amino acids. CDR3 nucleotide sequence: TGTGCCAGCTCGAAGTCCTCGTACGAGCAGTACTTC. Its translation is CASSKSSYEQYF. Using reference TRBV2 and TRBJ2-7 for the parts outside the CDR3, the full variable domain is EPEVTQTPSHQVTQMGQEVILRCVPISNHLYFYWYRQILGQKVEFLVSFYNNEISEKSEIFDDQFSVERPDGSNFTLKIRSTKLEDSAMYFCASSKSSYEQYFGPGTRLTVT.

J is TRBJ1-2 and V is TRBV9; 7 positions agree with TRBD1. Trimming took 0 bases from V and 4 from J; bases not matched to a gene: 3. This CDR3 region has 14 residues. Germline CDR1 is SGDLS and CDR2 is YYNGEE. The CDR3 is CASSVGTGGYGYTF. The DNA of the CDR3 is TGTGCCAGCAGCGTAGGGACAGGCGGCTATGGCTACACCTTC.

This clonotype came up many times. The rearrangement uses TRBV5-1 and TRBJ1-1; tentative D call: TRBD1 (6 bases). V lost 4 bases and J 2 bases, leaving 15 bases between the germline ends. The CDR3 covers 15 residues. Germline V gene data show CDR1 as SGHRS and CDR2 as YFSETQ. As DNA, the CDR3 is TGCGCCAGCAGCCCGGGGGGGCCGGGAAACACTGAAGCTTTCTTT. Protein sequence: CASSPGGPGNTEAFF. The whole variable domain, remainder taken from reference TRBV5-1 and TRBJ1-1, is KAGVTQTPRYLIKTRGQQVTLSCSPISGHRSVSWYQQTPGQGLQFLFEYFSETQRNKGNFPGRFSGRQFSNSRSEMNVSTLELGDSALYLCASSPGGPGNTEAFFGQGTRLTVV.

V and J are TRBV9 and TRBJ2-3; D is possibly TRBD2 (5 bases). The CDR3 sequence is 15 residues long. Germline V gene data show CDR1 as SGDLS and CDR2 as YYNGEE. V dropped 0 bases and J dropped 2 bases, with 10 bases sitting between them. CDR3 loop: CASSVAGGYTDTQYF. For the CDR3, the DNA is TGTGCCAGCAGCGTAGCGGGCGGGTACACAGATACGCAGTATTTT.

The sample holds many counts of this clonotype. The chain couples TRBV11-1 to TRBJ2-6; 8 positions agree with TRBD1. CDR1 is SGHAT and CDR2 is FQDESV in the germline V gene (reference sequence). V shed 2 bases, J shed 0 bases, and the junction held 9 bases outside the gene matches. The CDR3 loop spans 19 amino acids. The CDR3 loop reads CASSLRGGQGLSGANVLTF. The CDR3 nucleotides are TGTGCCAGCAGCTTACGGGGTGGACAGGGCCTCTCTGGGGCCAACGTCCTGACTTTC. Full variable domain (rest looked up from reference TRBV11-1 and TRBJ2-6): EAEVAQSPRYKITEKSQAVAFWCDPISGHATLYWYRQILGQGPELLVQFQDESVVDDSQLPKDRFSAERLKGVDSTLKIQPAELGDSAMYLCASSLRGGQGLSGANVLTFGAGSRLTVL.

CDR3 region: CASSLVGSTGELFF. The DNA of the CDR3 is TGTGCCAGCAGCTTAGTGGGCAGCACCGGGGAGCTGTTTTTT. The chain combines TRBV11-3 with TRBJ2-2; D is undetermined. V was pared by 1 base and J by 4 bases, with 7 bases between. CDR1 is SGHNT, CDR2 YENEEA, per germline. This CDR3 contains 14 residues.

The V gene is TRBV10-3, the J gene TRBJ2-5; possibly TRBD2 for D (6 bases). V lost 4 bases to trimming and J lost 5 bases, with 11 bases between them. There are 13 residues in the CDR3. Germline V gene lookup returns CDR1 ENHRY and CDR2 SYGVKD. The CDR3 sequence is CAISVGGVETQYF. The CDR3 coding sequence is TGTGCCATCAGTGTCGGGGGAGTGGAGACCCAGTACTTC.

The V call is TRBV28, the J call TRBJ1-2, with unresolved D. CDR3 length: 15 amino acids. The germline CDR1 and CDR2 sequences are MDHEN and SYDVKM. Trimming removed 2 bases from V and 0 bases from J, with 10 bases in between. The CDR3 coding sequence is TGTGCCAGCAGTTTAAGTTCGGCAACTAACTATGGCTACACCTTC. This translates into CASSLSSATNYGYTF.

This clonotype appeared a few times. The chain links TRBV7-3 to TRBJ2-1; TRBD2 agrees at 7 bases. Germline CDR1 and CDR2: SGHTA and FQGTGA. V shed 5 bases and J 0 bases; nucleotides not matched to a gene: 7. This CDR3 comprises 16 residues. The CDR3 DNA is TGTGCCAGCAGCCCTTCGGCTAGCGGCTCCTACAATGAGCAGTTCTTC. This encodes CASSPSASGSYNEQFF.

This rearrangement joins TRBV30 to TRBJ2-1; 11 bases align to TRBD2. The CDR3 has 14 amino acids. Germline assignment: CDR1 GTSNPN and CDR2 SVGIG (reference sequence). With 2 bases clipped from V and 6 bases from J, the junction kept 3 bases outside the gene matches. The CDR3 DNA follows: TGTGCCTGGAGTATAGCGGGAGGGTTCAATGAGCAGTTCTTC. Translation gives CAWSIAGGFNEQFF. Full variable domain (missing parts from reference TRBV30 and TRBJ2-1): SQTIHQWPATLVQPVGSPLSLECTVEGTSNPNLYWYRQAAGRGLQLLFYSVGIGQISSEVPQNLSASRPQDRQFILSSKKLLLSDSGFYLCAWSIAGGFNEQFFGPGTRLTVL.

The sample holds many counts of this clonotype. The chain links TRBV7-9 to TRBJ2-5, with 7 bases lining up with TRBD1. CDR3 length equals 16 residues. Germline V gene sequence: CDR1 SEHNR, CDR2 FQNEAQ (reference sequence). The V segment lost 5 bases and the J segment 5 bases; nucleotides outside the gene matches: 14. This CDR3 is CASSHTGERPWETQYF. CDR3 DNA: TGTGCCAGCAGCCACACAGGGGAGCGACCGTGGGAGACCCAGTACTTC.